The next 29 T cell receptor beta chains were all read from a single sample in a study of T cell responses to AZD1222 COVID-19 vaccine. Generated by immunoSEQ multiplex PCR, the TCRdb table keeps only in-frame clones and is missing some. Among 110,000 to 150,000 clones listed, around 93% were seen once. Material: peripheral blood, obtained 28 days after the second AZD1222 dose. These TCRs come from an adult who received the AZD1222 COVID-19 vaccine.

The CDR3 region is CASSLGGSGRTYEQYF. The CDR3 DNA reads TGTGCCAGCAGCTTGGGTGGTAGCGGGAGGACCTACGAGCAGTACTTC. The rearrangement joins TRBV5-6 to TRBJ2-7; 10 bases align to TRBD2. V lost 0 bases and J lost 2; bases outside the gene matches: 5. CDR3 length: 16 amino acids. Germline CDR1 reads SGHDT; CDR2 reads YYEEEE.

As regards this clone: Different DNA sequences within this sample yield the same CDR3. CDR3 nucleotide sequence: TGTGCCAGCTCACCGGGAGAGACCCAGTACTTC. Its translation is CASSPGETQYF. V and J are TRBV18 and TRBJ2-5; D gene ambiguous. In germline, CDR1 is KGHSH, CDR2 LQKENI. There are 11 residues in the CDR3. Trimming pared 3 bases from V and 4 bases from J, leaving 3 bases between. Variable domain in full (rest from reference TRBV18 and TRBJ2-5): NAGVMQNPRHLVRRRGQEARLRCSPMKGHSHVYWYRQLPEEGLKFMVYLQKENIIDESGMPKERFSAEFPKEGPSILRIQQVVRGDSAAYFCASSPGETQYFGPGTRLLVL.

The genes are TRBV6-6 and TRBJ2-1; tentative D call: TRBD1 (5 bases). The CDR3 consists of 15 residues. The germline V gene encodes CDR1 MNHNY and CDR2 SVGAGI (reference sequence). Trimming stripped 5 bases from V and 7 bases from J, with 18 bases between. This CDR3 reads CASSAGQGTRNEQFF. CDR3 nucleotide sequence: TGTGCCAGCAGTGCAGGACAAGGAACCAGGAATGAGCAGTTCTTC.

CDR3 amino acids: CASRGQALSEQYF. The DNA of the CDR3 is TGTGCCAGCAGGGGACAGGCGCTCAGCGAGCAGTACTTC. The chain joins TRBV6-5 to TRBJ2-7, with TRBD1 identical over 8 bases. V lost 6 bases and J lost 6; bases outside the gene matches: 7. This CDR3 is built from 13 residues. CDR1 is MNHEY and CDR2 is SVGAGI in the germline V gene.

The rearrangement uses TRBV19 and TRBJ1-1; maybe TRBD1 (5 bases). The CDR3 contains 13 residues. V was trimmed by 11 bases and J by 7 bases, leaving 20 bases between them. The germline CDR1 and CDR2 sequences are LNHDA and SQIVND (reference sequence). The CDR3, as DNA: TGTGCCGTAACGCGGGGGTCCGGGAGTGAAGCTTTCTTT. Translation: CAVTRGSGSEAFF.

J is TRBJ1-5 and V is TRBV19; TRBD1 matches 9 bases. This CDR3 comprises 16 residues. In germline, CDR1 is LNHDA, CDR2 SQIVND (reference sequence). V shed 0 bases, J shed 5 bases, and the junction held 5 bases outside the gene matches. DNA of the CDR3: TGTGCCAGTAGTATAGATACCGGGACAGGGTATCAGCCCCAGCATTTT. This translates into CASSIDTGTGYQPQHF.

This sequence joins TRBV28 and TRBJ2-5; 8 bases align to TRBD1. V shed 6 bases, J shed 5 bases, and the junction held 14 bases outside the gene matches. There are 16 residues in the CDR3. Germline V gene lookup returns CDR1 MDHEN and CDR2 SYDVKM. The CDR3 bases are TGTGCCAGCAGCCCCTCCGCAGGCAGGGGGCCGGAGACCCAGTACTTC. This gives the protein CASSPSAGRGPETQYF.

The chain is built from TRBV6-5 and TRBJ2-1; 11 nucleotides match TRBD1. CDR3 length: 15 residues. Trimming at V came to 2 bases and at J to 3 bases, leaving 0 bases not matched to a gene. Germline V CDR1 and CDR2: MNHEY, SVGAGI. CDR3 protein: CASSYGTGGYNEQFF. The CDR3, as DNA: TGTGCCAGCAGTTACGGGACAGGGGGCTACAATGAGCAGTTCTTC.

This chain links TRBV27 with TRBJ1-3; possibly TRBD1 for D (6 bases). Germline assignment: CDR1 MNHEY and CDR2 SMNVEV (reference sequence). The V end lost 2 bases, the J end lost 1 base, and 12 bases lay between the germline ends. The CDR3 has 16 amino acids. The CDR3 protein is CASSLIQDRSGNTIYF. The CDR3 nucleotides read TGTGCCAGCAGTTTAATCCAGGACAGATCTGGAAACACCATATATTTT.

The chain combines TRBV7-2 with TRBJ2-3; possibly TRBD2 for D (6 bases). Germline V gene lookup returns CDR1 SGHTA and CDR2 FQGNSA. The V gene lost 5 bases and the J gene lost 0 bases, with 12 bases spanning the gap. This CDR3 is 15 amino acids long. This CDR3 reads CASSRDLTSTDTQYF. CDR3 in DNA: TGTGCCAGCAGCCGGGACTTAACTAGCACAGATACGCAGTATTTT.

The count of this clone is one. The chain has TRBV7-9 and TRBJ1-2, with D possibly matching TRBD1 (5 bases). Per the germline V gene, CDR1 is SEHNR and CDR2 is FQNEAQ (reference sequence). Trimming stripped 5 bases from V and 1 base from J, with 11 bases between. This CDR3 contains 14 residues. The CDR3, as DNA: TGTGCCAGCAGCACCGGGACGTTTAACTATGGCTACACCTTC. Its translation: CASSTGTFNYGYTF.

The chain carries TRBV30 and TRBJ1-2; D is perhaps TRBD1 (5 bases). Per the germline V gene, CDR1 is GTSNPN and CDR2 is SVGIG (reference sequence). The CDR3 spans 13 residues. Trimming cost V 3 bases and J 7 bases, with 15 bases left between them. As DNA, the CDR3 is TGTGCCTGGAGCTACAGGACCCGCGGTGGCTACACCTTC. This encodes CAWSYRTRGGYTF.

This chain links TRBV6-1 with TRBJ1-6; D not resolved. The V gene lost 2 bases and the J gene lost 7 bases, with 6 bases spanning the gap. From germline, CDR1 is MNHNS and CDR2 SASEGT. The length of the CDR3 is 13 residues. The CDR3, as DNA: TGTGCCAGCAGTGAATTGGTAAATTCACCCCTCCACTTT. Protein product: CASSELVNSPLHF.

CDR3 bases: TGTGCCAGTGGGACTAGCGGGAGTGGTGAGCAGTTCTTC. Residues: CASGTSGSGEQFF. The chain combines TRBV19 with TRBJ2-1; TRBD2 matches at 14 bases. Germline trimming cut 8 bases from V and 9 bases from J; bases unmatched to any gene: 3. CDR3 length: 13 residues. CDR1 is LNHDA and CDR2 is SQIVND in the germline V gene (reference sequence).

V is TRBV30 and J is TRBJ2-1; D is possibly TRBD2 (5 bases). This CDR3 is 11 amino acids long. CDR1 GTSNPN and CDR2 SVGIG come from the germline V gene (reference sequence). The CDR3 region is CAASGYNEQFF. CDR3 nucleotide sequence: TGTGCGGCCAGCGGCTACAATGAGCAGTTCTTC.

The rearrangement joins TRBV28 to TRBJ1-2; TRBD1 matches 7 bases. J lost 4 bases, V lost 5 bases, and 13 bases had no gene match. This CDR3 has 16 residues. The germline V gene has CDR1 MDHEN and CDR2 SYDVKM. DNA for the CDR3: TGTGCCAGCAGTCCCCCGGGGGAGGGGGCAGGCTATGGCTACACCTTC. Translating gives CASSPPGEGAGYGYTF.

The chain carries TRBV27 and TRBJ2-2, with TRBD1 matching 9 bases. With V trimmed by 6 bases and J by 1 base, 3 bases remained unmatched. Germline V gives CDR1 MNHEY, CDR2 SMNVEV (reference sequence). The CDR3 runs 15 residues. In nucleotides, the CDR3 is TGTGCCAGCAGGACAGGGGGGTTGAACACCGGGGAGCTGTTTTTT. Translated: CASRTGGLNTGELFF.

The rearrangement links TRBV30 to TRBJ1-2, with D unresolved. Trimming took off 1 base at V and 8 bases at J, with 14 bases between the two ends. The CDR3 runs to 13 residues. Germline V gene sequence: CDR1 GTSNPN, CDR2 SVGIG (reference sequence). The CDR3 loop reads CAWSASGTGGYTF. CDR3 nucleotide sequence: TGTGCCTGGAGTGCTTCCGGTACGGGAGGCTACACCTTC. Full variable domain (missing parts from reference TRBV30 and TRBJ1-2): SQTIHQWPATLVQPVGSPLSLECTVEGTSNPNLYWYRQAAGRGLQLLFYSVGIGQISSEVPQNLSASRPQDRQFILSSKKLLLSDSGFYLCAWSASGTGGYTFGSGTRLTVV.

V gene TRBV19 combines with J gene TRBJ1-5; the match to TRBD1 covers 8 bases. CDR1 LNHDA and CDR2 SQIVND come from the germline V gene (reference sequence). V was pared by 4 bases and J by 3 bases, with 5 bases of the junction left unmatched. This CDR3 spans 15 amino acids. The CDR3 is CASSTPGQVNQPQHF. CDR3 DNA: TGTGCCAGTAGTACCCCGGGACAGGTCAATCAGCCCCAGCATTTT.

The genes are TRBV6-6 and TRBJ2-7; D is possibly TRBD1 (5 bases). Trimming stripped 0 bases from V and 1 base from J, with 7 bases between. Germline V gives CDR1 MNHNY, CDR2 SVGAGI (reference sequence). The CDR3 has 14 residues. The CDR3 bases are TGTGCCAGCAGTTACTCGCAGGGTTCCTACGAGCAGTACTTC. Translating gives CASSYSQGSYEQYF.

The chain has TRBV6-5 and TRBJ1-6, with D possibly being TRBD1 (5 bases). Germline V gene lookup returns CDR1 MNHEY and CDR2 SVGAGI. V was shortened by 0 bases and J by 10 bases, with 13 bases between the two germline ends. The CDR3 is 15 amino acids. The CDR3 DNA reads TGTGCCAGCAGTTACTCGCCGGACATAGGGTCACCCCTCCACTTT. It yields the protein CASSYSPDIGSPLHF.

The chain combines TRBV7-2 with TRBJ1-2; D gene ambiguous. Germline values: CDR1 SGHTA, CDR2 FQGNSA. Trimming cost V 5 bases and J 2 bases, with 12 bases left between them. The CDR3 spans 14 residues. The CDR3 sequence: CASSPSDSNYGYTF. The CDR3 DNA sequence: TGTGCCAGCAGCCCCTCGGACTCCAACTATGGCTACACCTTC.

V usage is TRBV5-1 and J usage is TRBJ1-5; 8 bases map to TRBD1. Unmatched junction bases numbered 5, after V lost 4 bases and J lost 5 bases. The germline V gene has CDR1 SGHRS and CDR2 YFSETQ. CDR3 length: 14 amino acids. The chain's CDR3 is CASSHGQGDQPQHF. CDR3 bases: TGCGCCAGCAGCCACGGACAGGGAGATCAGCCCCAGCATTTT.

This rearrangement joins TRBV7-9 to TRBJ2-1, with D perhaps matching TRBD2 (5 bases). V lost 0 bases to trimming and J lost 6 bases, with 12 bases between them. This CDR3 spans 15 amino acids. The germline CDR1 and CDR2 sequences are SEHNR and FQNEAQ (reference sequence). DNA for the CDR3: TGTGCCAGCAGCTTAGCGGAGGTTCGAGGCAATGAGCAGTTCTTC. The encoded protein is CASSLAEVRGNEQFF.

CDR3 in DNA: TGTGCCTGGAATGGGCCAGGGGGGTTTGGAAACACCATATATTTT. This encodes CAWNGPGGFGNTIYF. V is TRBV30 and J is TRBJ1-3; the match to TRBD1 covers 7 bases. CDR1 and CDR2 (germline): GTSNPN, SVGIG (reference sequence). Losses at the gene ends were 4 bases for V and 3 bases for J; bases not matched to a gene: 9. The CDR3 length is 15 residues.

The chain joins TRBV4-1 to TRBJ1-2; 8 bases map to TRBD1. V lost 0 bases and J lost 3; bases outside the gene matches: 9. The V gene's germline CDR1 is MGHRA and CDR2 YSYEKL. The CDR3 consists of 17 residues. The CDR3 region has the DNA TGCGCCAGCAGCCAAGATGAAACAGGGGGAGTGGACTATGGCTACACCTTC. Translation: CASSQDETGGVDYGYTF.

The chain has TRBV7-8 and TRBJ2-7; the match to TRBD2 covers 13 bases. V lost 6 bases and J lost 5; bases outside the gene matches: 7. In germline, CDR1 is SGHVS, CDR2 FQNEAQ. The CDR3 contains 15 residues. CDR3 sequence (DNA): TGTGCCAGCAGAAAGACCGGGACTAGCGGGGACGAGCAGTACTTC. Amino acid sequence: CASRKTGTSGDEQYF.

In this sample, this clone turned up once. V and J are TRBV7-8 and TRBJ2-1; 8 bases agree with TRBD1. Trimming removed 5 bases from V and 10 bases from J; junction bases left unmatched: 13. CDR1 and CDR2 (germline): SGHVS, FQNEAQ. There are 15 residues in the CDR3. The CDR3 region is CASSPRDRSIHEQFF. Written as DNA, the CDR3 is TGTGCCAGCAGCCCTCGGGACAGGTCAATTCACGAGCAGTTCTTC.

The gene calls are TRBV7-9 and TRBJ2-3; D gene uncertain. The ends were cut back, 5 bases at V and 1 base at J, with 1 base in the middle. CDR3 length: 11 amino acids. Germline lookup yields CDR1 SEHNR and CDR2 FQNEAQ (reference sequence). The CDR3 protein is CASSRTDTQYF. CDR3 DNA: TGTGCCAGCAGCCGCACAGATACGCAGTATTTT.